The clone carrying this T cell receptor beta chain occurred a few times. Its antigen is unidentified. The sample is drawn from a study of post-analysis software for immune sequencing data. Across the whole study: Relapsing-remitting, secondary progressive and progressive-relapsing multiple sclerosis were all included among the disease courses. Notes on the study in general: The F measure placed samples prepared in the same batch into strongly shared clusters. Included in a set of roughly five TRBV segments more frequent in patients than controls were TRBV5-6, TRBV5-1 and TRBV20-1. Multiple sclerosis patients showed significantly lower normalized Chao1 diversity than controls did.

The CDR3 runs 16 residues. Per the germline V gene, CDR1 is SGHRS and CDR2 is YFSETQ. V was cut by 5 bases and J by 4 bases, with 21 bases left in between. Incorporated into the TCR beta cDNA libraries were unique molecular identifiers, which served to reduce PCR and sequencing biases. Input populations of 1 to 10 million T cells gave rise to around 500,000 cDNA molecules. TCRdb re-called the PCR reads through MiXCR, storing one row per CDR3 protein. The sample consists of a few hundred thousand distinct CDR3 sequences, 35% to 45% of them appearing once. This receptor was taken from a girl under 18 with multiple sclerosis. The source material was blood. This chain uses TRBV5-1 with TRBJ1-2, with D possibly TRBD1 on 6 matching bases. The CDR3 sequence: CASRMSLRTGIYGYTF. CDR3 sequence (DNA): TGCGCCAGCAGGATGAGCCTTCGAACAGGGATCTATGGCTACACCTTC.